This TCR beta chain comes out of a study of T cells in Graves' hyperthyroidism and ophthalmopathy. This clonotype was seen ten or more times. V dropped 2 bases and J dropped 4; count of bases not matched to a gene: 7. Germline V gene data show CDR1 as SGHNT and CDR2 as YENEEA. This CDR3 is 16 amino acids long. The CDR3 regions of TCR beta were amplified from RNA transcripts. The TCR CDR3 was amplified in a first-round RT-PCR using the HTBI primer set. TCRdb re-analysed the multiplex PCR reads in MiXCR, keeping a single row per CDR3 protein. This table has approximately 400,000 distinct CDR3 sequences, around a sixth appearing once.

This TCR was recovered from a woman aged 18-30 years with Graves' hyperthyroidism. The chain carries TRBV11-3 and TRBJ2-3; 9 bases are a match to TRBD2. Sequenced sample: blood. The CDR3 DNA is TGTGCCAGCAGCTTAATATCTAGCGGGGTGGCAGATACGCAGTATTTT. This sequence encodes CASSLISSGVADTQYF.